This record covers a single TCR beta chain. Its antigen is not identified. The sample originates from a study of shared clonotypes between healthy human individuals. Whole-study context: Three CD4 naive, three CD4 memory, two CD8 naive and one CD8 memory plate were used per donor.

The naive CD8 fraction comprised CD45RO-negative cells positively selected for CCR7 and excluded terminally differentiated effector memory CD45RA+ cells. The CDR3 runs to 17 residues. V was clipped by 3 bases and J by 1 base, with 13 bases between them. Germline V gives CDR1 MDHEN, CDR2 SYDVKM. The authors ran the assay at deep level. The sorted-subset replicate PCRs were given about 200 ng DNA, which is 30,000 or so T cell genomes. Only in-frame clones appear in the TCRdb table, and some are missing; sequencing was by immunoSEQ multiplex PCR. The profile shows millions of clones, 85% to 95% of them singletons. Notes on the study in general: Naive subsets generally had larger estimated richness than memory subsets.

This clonotype was obtained from a man aged 18 to 30 in good health. Sequenced sample: naive CD8+ T cells sorted from blood. The chain uses TRBV28 and TRBJ1-6; maybe TRBD1 (5 bases). Written as DNA, the CDR3 is TGTGCCAGCAGTTTTGCGGGGGAAAGGTCCTATAATTCACCCCTCCACTTT. Its translation is CASSFAGERSYNSPLHF.